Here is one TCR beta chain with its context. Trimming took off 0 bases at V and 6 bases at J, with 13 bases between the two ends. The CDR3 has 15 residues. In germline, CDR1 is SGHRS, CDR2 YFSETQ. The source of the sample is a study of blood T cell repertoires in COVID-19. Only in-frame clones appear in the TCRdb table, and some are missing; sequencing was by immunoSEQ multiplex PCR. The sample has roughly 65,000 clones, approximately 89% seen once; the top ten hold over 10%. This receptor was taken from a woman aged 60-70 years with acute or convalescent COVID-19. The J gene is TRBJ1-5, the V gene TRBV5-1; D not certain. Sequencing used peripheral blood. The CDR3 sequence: CASSLDPGLGQPQHF. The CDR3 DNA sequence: TGCGCCAGCAGCTTGGATCCGGGGTTGGGTCAGCCCCAGCATTTT.